This record looks at one T cell receptor (beta chain) sequence and its context. RNA was extracted from bulk tissue without any cell sorting. This non-tumor lung sample came from over 3 cm beyond the tumor edge. This sample was taken from a study of tumor and adjacent non-tumor tissue in lung cancer. Three rounds of nested PCR, following a modified ARM-PCR protocol, produced the TCRbeta library. TCRdb called the multiplex PCR reads again in MiXCR, with one record for every CDR3 protein. Of 50,000 or so distinct CDR3 sequences in the sample, just under 75% were seen once. The sequencing sample was made of distant non-tumor lung tissue. This clonotype was obtained from a woman between 55 and 75 years old with non-small cell lung cancer.

The CDR3 loop reads CASTLKTPTSGGVYGYTF. The CDR3 nucleotides are TGCGCCAGTACCCTAAAGACCCCCACGTCAGGGGGGGTCTATGGCTACACCTTC. The rearrangement uses TRBV4-1 and TRBJ1-2; TRBD1 matches 7 bases. The germline gives CDR1 MGHRA, CDR2 YSYEKL. The CDR3 totals 18 residues. Unmatched junction bases numbered 23, after V lost 9 bases and J lost 4 bases.